The clone carrying this T cell receptor beta chain was seen more than once but under ten times. Its antigen is unidentified. This sample stems from a study of cytomegalovirus exposure and HLA in healthy donors. The V gene's germline CDR1 is LNHDA and CDR2 SQIVND (reference sequence). The CDR3 runs to 13 residues. It was with 60 Vbeta and 13 Jbeta primers that the PCR ran. Assay: immunoSEQ multiplex PCR; the TCRdb copy retains only in-frame clones and omits some. Of around 45,000 clones detected, roughly 51% appear once; the ten largest clones hold roughly 5.5%. Study-wide findings and caveats: The listing of fewer than 200 TCR beta chains classed them as cytomegalovirus-associated. TCR beta V segments were, for the most part, productive about 87% or about 30% of the time in an earlier analysis.

This clonotype was obtained from a man aged 55 to 69 in good health and CMV-seronegative. Input material: PBMCs. V gene TRBV19 combines with J gene TRBJ2-7; D might be TRBD2 (7 bases). CDR3 DNA: TGTGCAGCAGGGGACGGGAGGCCGCACGAGCAGTACTTC. Amino acids: CAAGDGRPHEQYF. The full variable domain, completed using reference TRBV19 and TRBJ2-7, is DGGITQSPKYLFRKEGQNVTLSCEQNLNHDAMYWYRQDPGQGLRLIYYSQIVNDFQKGDIAEGYSVSREKKESFPLTVTSAQKNPTAFYLCAAGDGRPHEQYFGPGTRLTVT.